This T cell receptor beta chain was sequenced in a study of T cells in Graves' hyperthyroidism and ophthalmopathy (dated by TCRdb to between 2018 and 2020). Background on the whole study: Peripheral blood was sampled at the time of initial diagnosis, prior to any treatment. A discovery cohort of about 96 patients, about 43 with Graves' ophthalmopathy and over 55 with stable Graves' hyperthyroidism, was used to find distinguishing TCR V-J signatures. Whether ophthalmopathy could be predicted prospectively was tested in an independent validation cohort made up of 18 to 20 hyperthyroidism patients plus 17 patients who later progressed to ophthalmopathy. The roughly 94 discovery patients were randomly split 7:3 into training and test sets. The study also compared thyroid tissue and blood T-cell repertoires from 6 or 7 Graves' hyperthyroidism patients. Following sampling, methimazole starting at 30 mg daily was given to hyperthyroidism patients, and high-dose intravenous methylprednisolone was given to ophthalmopathy patients. According to the paper, TCR Vbeta CDR3 sequencing was carried out on more than 120 peripheral blood samples, which came from 40 to 45 ophthalmopathy, around 75 hyperthyroidism and roughly 17 progressor patients.

General conclusions and limits of the study: In cross-validation, a model built on a 13 V-J signature told ophthalmopathy apart from stable hyperthyroidism with approximately 90% sensitivity and about 81% specificity, and in testing the same model reached 80%/75%. Most expanded thyroid clonotypes (frequency above 0.001) were also detected in blood, a finding suggesting that blood repertoires may reflect thyroid immune responses. No statistical method was used to set the sample size in advance, and investigators knew the group allocation. In validation, progression to ophthalmopathy was predicted by the model with 70% to 71% sensitivity and nearly 75% specificity, a median of about 6.8 months before onset.

The CDR3 starts with the cysteine, ends with the phenylalanine, and has 14 residues. Only the CDR3 DNA is retained, 42 bases long and in frame from the first base. Trimming costs V 7 bases and J 7 bases, and their ends lie 17 bases apart. This clonotype came up many times. There is no known antigen for this receptor. Nothing much larger sits one base from this clone, and base qualities are not available. A patient counted as having stable Graves' hyperthyroidism if no progression to ophthalmopathy occurred over 18 months of follow-up. Hyperthyroidism patients were newly diagnosed, had a disease duration of under 2 months, and were aged 18 to 65 years. The study excluded patients with uncontrolled infections, other autoimmune diseases, pregnancy or lactation. Clinical symptoms, serum thyroxine and TRAb, thyroid ultrasound, and orbital computed tomography formed the basis for the diagnoses. PBMCs were isolated from 7.5 to 10 ml of fresh peripheral blood by Ficoll-Paque density gradient centrifugation. Total RNA was extracted using Trizol reagent, and RNA quality was assessed on an Agilent 2100 Bioanalyzer.

The TCR beta CDR3 regions were amplified from the RNA transcripts. For the first round of RT-PCR on the TCR CDR3, the HTBI primer set was used together with the Qiagen OneStep RT-PCR kit. The libraries were constructed in a second round of multiplex PCR and then size-selected and purified. The libraries were sequenced on an Illumina HiSeq2000 using paired-end 100 bp reads. Under the source paper's analysis protocol: Raw data were processed with SOAPnuke, discarding reads with adapters, uncalled bases, mean Phred below 15, or no exact constant-primer or identifier match. COPE v1.2.5 was used to merge high-quality paired reads, and clonotypes were defined as unique nucleotide sequences. MiTCR v1.1 was used to align the clonotypes against IMGT TRBV, TRBD and TRBJ reference segments. The analysis was restricted to V-J combinations with a frequency above 0.0001, which together covered just over 98% of the repertoires. A TCS score was defined as the ratio between F50 (clonal expansion) and ExV (chaos), using BLOSUM62-based TCRdist between CDR3 peptides within each V-J. Welch's t-statistics and random forest reduced around 520 V-J features to fewer than 15, which were used in a naive Bayes classifier (R e1071). The public sequencing data were trimmed at Q25 with fastp and processed into clonotypes with MiXCR by TCRdb, which kept only in-frame beta chains. For every CDR3 protein sequence, its rows merge into one entry that carries the most common genes and DNA. Here the V and J calls rest on TCRdb's processing, not on the authors' analysis. Within this sample are 600,000 to 650,000 distinct CDR3 sequences, with under 20% of them counted one time only. Together, the top ten hold 3% to 4% of the sample.

The receptor's source is a woman in her 30s with Graves' hyperthyroidism. The sequence links TRBV12-3 or TRBV12-4 to TRBJ2-1; TRBD1 is possibly the D segment (6 matching bases). Sequenced material: blood. The nucleotide sequence is given as TGTGCCAGCACCGACCGAGGGGGAAGGAATGAGCAGTTCTTC. This translates into CASTDRGGRNEQFF.